Sequencing of this TCR beta chain was carried out in a study of T cell responses to AZD1222 COVID-19 vaccine listed by TCRdb under 2021. Turning to the overall study: TCR sequencing covered 233 trial participants: 200 to 210 given two doses of AZD1222 and 26 given two doses of MenACWY control vaccine. Trial participants were enrolled into age subgroups of 18-55, 56-69 and 70-plus years, which contained approximately 150, 30 and 60 TCR-sequenced participants, respectively. Study-wide conclusions, independent of this receptor: Vaccine-associated CD4 TCRs spanned the whole spike protein, with dominant responses in regions 160-218 and 743-854. The 56-69-year group was small, and its depth increase did not reach significance, likely because of low power. After two AZD1222 doses, both the breadth and the depth of spike-specific TCRs were significantly higher than at day 0 and than in MenACWY recipients. Epitopes outside the regions mutated in the B.1.351 and B.1.1.7 variants were reportedly recognized by nearly half of the unique spike-specific TCRs. Most participants were white British and females outnumbered males, and the authors suggested that clonal diversity may have been underestimated. Conclusions about previously exposed vaccinees were limited because only six or seven AZD1222 recipients were SARS-CoV-2 seropositive at baseline. Because no day 14 peak-response samples were available, the repertoires could be characterized only after the peak T cell response.

The time point label, as the study defines it: about 28 days (+/-7) after the second vaccine dose. AZD1222 recipients whose second dose came at about 4 weeks and those whose second dose came at about 12 weeks were combined into one group, since spike-specific TCR depth and breadth did not differ between the two schedules. The vaccinee samples were drawn from two UK trials, COV001 and COV002, one of which was a single-blind randomized controlled phase 2/3 trial testing AZD1222 (ChAdOx1 nCoV-19) in healthy adults. For TCRbeta chain sequencing, PBMC samples from trial participants were taken at day 0 and at day 28 after the second dose. This clone has a single count. It has no known antigen specificity. The sample holds no much larger clone one base away, and base qualities are not on file. The CDR3 regions of human TCRbeta chains were analyzed by immunosequencing. In the source study's methods: TCRs in the repertoires were compared against a reference library of SARS-CoV-2-specific TCRs that had been generated with the MIRA antigen-specificity platform. Breadth was defined as the fraction of unique TCRs that were SARS-CoV-2-associated. Depth was defined as the fraction of total T cells that were SARS-CoV-2-associated. Each spike-specific TCR was assigned to its reactive spike region and to a CD4 or CD8 class using the MIRA data. Log10-transformed breadth and depth values were compared by one-way ANOVA with Sidak's multiple comparisons tests. TCRdb retrieved this table from immuneACCESS and kept in-frame rearrangements only. Not all clones are present; in checked studies, unresolved V genes account for under half, and no reason is known for the remainder. That table is the source of V, J and clone size, and D and trimming were worked out from the DNA. Recorded for this sample are 190,000 or so clones; 88% of them occurred a single time. The ten largest clones add up to about 25% of the sample.

The CDR3 runs 14 amino acids, cysteine and phenylalanine included. Of the read, only the CDR3 DNA is kept; its 42 bases are in frame from base 1. The V end loses 5 bases and the J end loses 5 bases, and a stretch of 16 bases separates them. The germline V gene (reference sequence) provides CDR1 SEHNR and CDR2 FQNEAQ. The rearranged chain carries TRBV7-9 and TRBJ2-7; D gene: possibly TRBD1, on 5 matching bases. The sequence was obtained from an adult who received the AZD1222 COVID-19 vaccine. The source material was peripheral blood, sampled 28 days after the second AZD1222 dose. The CDR3 loop reads CASSPLQGPDEQYF. The nucleotides read TGTGCCAGCAGCCCTCTTCAGGGCCCGGACGAGCAGTACTTC.